One TCR beta chain is described in this entry. What it recognizes is unknown. The authors isolated total RNA from whole blood without sorting T cells. This sample was taken from a study of monozygotic twins with inflammatory bowel disease. Study-level results: The study found lower TCRbeta diversity (inverse Simpson) in IBD patients than in healthy co-twins.

The CDR3 is 15 amino acids. Germline CDR1 reads LNHDA; CDR2 reads SQIVND (reference sequence). Each CDR3 protein gets one entry in TCRdb, which reprocessed the 5' RACE reads and gives no DNA. This sample contains around 410,000 distinct CDR3 sequences. The TCR sequence derives from a human donor with ulcerative colitis or Crohn's disease, or a healthy co-twin of an affected twin (not recorded which). Sequencing input: blood. The V and J genes are TRBV19 and TRBJ1-1; TCRdb's D call, TRBD1, is unchecked because there is no DNA. CDR3 residues: CASSIWGAGNTEAFF. The full variable domain, completed using reference TRBV19 and TRBJ1-1, is DGGITQSPKYLFRKEGQNVTLSCEQNLNHDAMYWYRQDPGQGLRLIYYSQIVNDFQKGDIAEGYSVSREKKESFPLTVTSAQKNPTAFYLCASSIWGAGNTEAFFGQGTRLTVV.